The table lists the clone carrying this TCR beta chain with a count of one. The V segment lost 4 bases and the J segment 8 bases; nucleotides outside the gene matches: 4. In germline, CDR1 is KGHDR, CDR2 SFDVKD. The CDR3 consists of 14 residues. The data derive from a study of blood T cell repertoires in COVID-19. Using immunoSEQ multiplex PCR, the repertoire was profiled, and TCRdb retains in-frame clones only, with some absent. The table has roughly 120,000 clones, around nine tenths seen once. The source of this sequence is a woman in her forties or fifties with active or convalescent COVID-19. Sequenced input: peripheral blood. The chain is built from TRBV24-1 and TRBJ2-1; 10 positions match TRBD1. The CDR3 DNA follows: TGTGCCACCAGTGACTTGGACAGGGGGGATGAGCAGTTCTTC. It encodes CATSDLDRGDEQFF.